This T cell receptor (beta chain) was found in a study of cytomegalovirus exposure and HLA in healthy donors. Notes on the study in general: Analysis was carried out at a later point, and it linked a missense DCLRE1C variant to TCR beta V- and J-gene trimming. Equally common other TCR beta chains were less clonally expanded than HLA-associated ones, a later analysis found.

This clone was seen a single time. Its matching antigen is unknown. The V gene lost 6 bases and the J gene lost 3 bases, with 11 bases spanning the gap. From germline, CDR1 is MNHNY and CDR2 SVGAGI (reference sequence). CDR3 length: 13 amino acids. Healthy people donating bone marrow made up the donors. A multiplex PCR was run with 60 Vbeta primers and 13 Jbeta primers. Clones were sequenced by immunoSEQ multiplex PCR, and TCRdb holds only the in-frame ones, with some missing. The sample includes around 150,000 clones, roughly 83% of them seen just once. This TCR was recovered from a man aged 40-49 years in good health and CMV-seronegative. This chain uses TRBV6-6 with TRBJ2-5; D is possibly TRBD2 (5 bases). Specimen: PBMCs. This CDR3 reads CASRRTVEETQYF. Here the CDR3 DNA reads TGTGCCAGCAGAAGGACTGTAGAAGAGACCCAGTACTTC.